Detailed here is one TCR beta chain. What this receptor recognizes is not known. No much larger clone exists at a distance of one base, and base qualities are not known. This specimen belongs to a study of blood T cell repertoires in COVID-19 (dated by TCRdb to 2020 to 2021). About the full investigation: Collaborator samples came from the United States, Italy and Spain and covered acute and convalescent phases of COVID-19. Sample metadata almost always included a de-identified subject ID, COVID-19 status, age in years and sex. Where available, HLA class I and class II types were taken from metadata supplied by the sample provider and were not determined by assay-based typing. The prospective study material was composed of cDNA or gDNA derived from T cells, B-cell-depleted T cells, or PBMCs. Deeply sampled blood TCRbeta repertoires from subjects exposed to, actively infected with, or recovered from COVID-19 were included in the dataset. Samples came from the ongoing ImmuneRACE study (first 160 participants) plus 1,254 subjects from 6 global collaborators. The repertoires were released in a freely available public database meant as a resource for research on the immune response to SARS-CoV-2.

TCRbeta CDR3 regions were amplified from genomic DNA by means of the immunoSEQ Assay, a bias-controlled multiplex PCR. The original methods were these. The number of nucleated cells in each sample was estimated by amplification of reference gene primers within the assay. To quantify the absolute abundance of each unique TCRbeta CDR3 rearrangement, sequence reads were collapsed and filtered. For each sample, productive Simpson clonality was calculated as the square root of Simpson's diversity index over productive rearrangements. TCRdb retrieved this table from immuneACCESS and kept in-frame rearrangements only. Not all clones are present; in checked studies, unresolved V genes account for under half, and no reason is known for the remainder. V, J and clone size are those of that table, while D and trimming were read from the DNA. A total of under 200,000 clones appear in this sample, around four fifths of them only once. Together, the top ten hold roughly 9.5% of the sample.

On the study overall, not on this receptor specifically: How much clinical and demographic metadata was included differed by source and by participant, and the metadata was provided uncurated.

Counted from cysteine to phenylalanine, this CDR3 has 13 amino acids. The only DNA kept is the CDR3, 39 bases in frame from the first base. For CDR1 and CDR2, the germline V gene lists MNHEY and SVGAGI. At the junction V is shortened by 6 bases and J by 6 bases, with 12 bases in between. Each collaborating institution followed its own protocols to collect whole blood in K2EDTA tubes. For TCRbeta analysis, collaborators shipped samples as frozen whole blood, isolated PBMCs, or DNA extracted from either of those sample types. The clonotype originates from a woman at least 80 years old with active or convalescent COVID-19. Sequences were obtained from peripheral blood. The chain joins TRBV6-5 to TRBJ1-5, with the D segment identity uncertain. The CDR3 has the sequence CASSQTEGQPQHF. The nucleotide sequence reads TGTGCCAGCAGCCAGACCGAGGGTCAGCCCCAGCATTTT.